Below are 11 T cell receptor beta chains sequenced from a single sample in a study of OX40 agonist ivuxolimab in advanced cancers. Sequencing used immunoSEQ multiplex PCR; TCRdb keeps in-frame clones, though not all of them. The repertoire holds tens of thousands of clones, with approximately 84% as singletons. Here the sequenced sample was CD4+ or CD8+ T cells sorted from blood, taken in a trial of the OX40 agonist ivuxolimab. Receptors were obtained from an adult with an advanced solid tumor such as melanoma, head and neck, liver or kidney cancer.

The chain uses TRBV19 and TRBJ1-5; 8 nucleotides match TRBD1. The CDR3 is made up of 15 amino acids. CDR1 is LNHDA, CDR2 SQIVND, per germline (reference sequence). With V trimmed by 7 bases and J by 0 bases, 5 bases remained unmatched. The CDR3 is CASTWTGYSNQPQHF. The CDR3 nucleotides are TGTGCCAGTACCTGGACAGGGTATAGCAATCAGCCCCAGCATTTT.

This clone has more than one count but fewer than ten. The chain employs TRBV4-1 and TRBJ2-7; 9 bases map to TRBD2. The CDR3 covers 16 residues. V was clipped by 0 bases and J by 1 base; unmatched bases: 4. Germline assignment: CDR1 MGHRA and CDR2 YSYEKL. CDR3 coding DNA: TGCGCCAGCAGCCAAGATGGTAGCGGGGGTTCCTACGAGCAGTACTTC. This codes for CASSQDGSGGSYEQYF.

The chain has TRBV4-2 and TRBJ1-1; possibly TRBD1 for D (6 bases). CDR1 is LGHNA and CDR2 is YNFKEQ in the germline V gene. Trimming cost V 0 bases and J 2 bases, with 10 bases left between them. This CDR3 is built from 15 residues. CDR3 DNA: TGTGCCAGCAGCCAAGACTCGGACAGAAACACTGAAGCTTTCTTT. Translation gives CASSQDSDRNTEAFF.

This chain uses TRBV29-1 with TRBJ1-3; no clear D. Germline loops: CDR1 SQVTM, CDR2 ANQGSEA. V lost 5 bases and J 4 bases, leaving 6 bases between the germline ends. This CDR3 has 11 residues. CDR3 DNA sequence: TGCAGCGTTCCCCACGGAAACACCATATATTTT. Protein: CSVPHGNTIYF.

The rearrangement links TRBV5-1 to TRBJ1-1; D uncertain. Germline V CDR1 and CDR2: SGHRS, YFSETQ. The CDR3 length is 13 residues. V gave up 0 bases and J gave up 4 bases, with 7 bases separating them. This CDR3 is CASSLVGTTEAFF. In DNA form, the CDR3 reads TGCGCCAGCAGCTTGGTTGGAACCACTGAAGCTTTCTTT.

CDR3 region: CASRGFGEQFF. CDR3 nucleotides: TGTGCCAGCCGGGGTTTCGGTGAGCAGTTCTTC. This chain uses TRBV6-5 with TRBJ2-1; maybe TRBD2 (5 bases). Germline values: CDR1 MNHEY, CDR2 SVGAGI. The CDR3 extends over 11 amino acids. Trimming removed 8 bases from V and 9 bases from J, with 11 bases in between.

The rearrangement uses TRBV5-6 and TRBJ2-7; D uncertain. Germline V gives CDR1 SGHDT, CDR2 YYEEEE. The germline V and J ends were trimmed by 2 bases and 3 bases, with 9 bases remaining between them. The length of the CDR3 is 13 residues. This CDR3 is CASSFPDGYEQYF. In nucleotides, the CDR3 is TGTGCCAGCAGCTTCCCGGACGGCTACGAGCAGTACTTC.

The gene calls are TRBV11-2 and TRBJ1-1, with 7 positions matching TRBD1. There are 15 residues in the CDR3. Looked up from germline, CDR1 is SGHAT and CDR2 is FQNNGV. V dropped 3 bases and J dropped 6; count of bases not matched to a gene: 10. In nucleotides, the CDR3 is TGTGCCAGCAGCTTGGGGGGCAGGGGGTATGCTGAAGCTTTCTTT. Protein sequence: CASSLGGRGYAEAFF.

Written as DNA, the CDR3 is TGCAGCGCGACTAGCGGGAGATCCTACGAGCAGTACTTC. This gives the protein CSATSGRSYEQYF. V and J are TRBV29-1 and TRBJ2-7, with 12 bases aligning to TRBD2. V was pared by 7 bases and J by 1 base, with 2 bases of the junction left unmatched. Germline values: CDR1 SQVTM, CDR2 ANQGSEA. The CDR3 is made up of 13 amino acids.

V gene TRBV28 combines with J gene TRBJ2-3; 12 bases line up with TRBD2. Trimming at V came to 4 bases and at J to 1 base, leaving 6 bases not matched to a gene. The CDR3 spans 17 residues. From germline, CDR1 is MDHEN and CDR2 SYDVKM. The CDR3 loop is CASSSSSGGARTDTQYF. CDR3 DNA sequence: TGTGCCAGCAGTTCCTCTAGCGGGGGGGCCCGCACAGATACGCAGTATTTT.

The chain employs TRBV6-5 and TRBJ1-2, with D perhaps matching TRBD1 (6 bases). The ends were cut back, 5 bases at V and 6 bases at J, with 13 bases in the middle. The CDR3 contains 13 residues. Germline V lookup: CDR1 MNHEY, CDR2 SVGAGI. For the CDR3, the DNA is TGTGCCAGCAGTACCAGGGACACGAATGGCTACACCTTC. Amino acids: CASSTRDTNGYTF.